This TCR beta chain was retrieved from a study of T cell repertoires in cytomegalovirus infection. Study findings and constraints: The response measured ex vivo was dominated by TCR beta clonotypes (HLA-C-restricted and CMV-specific).

This clonotype was seen more than once but under ten times. Its target is unknown. Between the trimmed V and J ends, which lost 5 bases and 4 bases, there was a span of 11 bases. Germline V gives CDR1 LNHDA, CDR2 SQIVND (reference sequence). The CDR3 loop spans 13 amino acids. TCRdb re-called the reads through MiXCR, storing one row per CDR3 protein. The table lists 250,000 to 300,000 distinct CDR3 sequences, 8% to 9.5% of them singletons. The clonotype originates from a human donor in good health (CMV status not recorded). Some clones in this sample may be carry-over from other donors' samples. The specimen was PBMCs. The genes are TRBV19 and TRBJ1-2; D is ambiguous. The CDR3 nucleotides are TGTGCCAGTAGTTACGACTGGCGCTATGGCTACACCTTC. Protein sequence: CASSYDWRYGYTF.